The following is a T cell receptor (beta chain) sequence with its context. The sample comes from a study of OX40 agonist ivuxolimab in advanced cancers. Study context: From roughly 20 to 85 years was the age range, with a mean of about 56 years, and 65% to 90% were male.

V lost 4 bases to trimming and J lost 10 bases, with 11 bases between them. The CDR3 contains 12 residues. Germline V gene lookup returns CDR1 SGHVS and CDR2 FQNEAQ. Assay used: immunoSEQ multiplex PCR; TCRdb lists only in-frame clones, some missing. Of 78,000 or so clones detected, more than 75% appear once; the ten largest clones hold approximately 0.7%. This material consisted of CD4+ or CD8+ T cells sorted from blood, taken in a trial of the OX40 agonist ivuxolimab. The chain links TRBV7-8 to TRBJ1-5; D gene ambiguous. The receptor comes from an adult with an advanced solid tumor such as melanoma, head and neck, liver or kidney cancer. This chain's CDR3 is CASSSLRSPQHF. CDR3 sequence (DNA): TGTGCCAGCAGCTCTCTTAGGAGTCCCCAGCATTTT.